The 31 T cell receptor beta chains below come from one sample, sequenced in a study of T cell clonality in common variable immunodeficiency (dated by TCRdb to 2015 to 2017). The receptor library was made with the immunoSEQ multiplex PCR assay. Held by TCRdb, this immuneACCESS table contains in-frame sequences only and omits some clones. Under half of the omission traces to an unresolved V gene where checked; the cause of the rest is unknown. The sample counts roughly 70,000 clones, each observed more than once. The ten largest make up 1.7% of the sample. The source material was peripheral blood mononuclear cells. The receptors stem from a person aged 18 to 70 in good health.

This clone was recorded many times. The CDR3 extends 3 residues past the end of the read, so its final part is completed from the germline J gene. This chain connects TRBV19 to TRBJ1-5; D is ambiguous. V was cut by 3 bases and J by 0 bases, with 21 bases left in between. Germline CDR1 and CDR2: LNHDA and SQIVND (reference sequence). The CDR3 runs to 19 residues. The part of the CDR3 DNA that was read is TGTGCCAGTAGTATCTCGGGGAGAGAATTGTTATATAGCAATCAGCCC. Translation: CASSISGRELLYSNQP. The full-length CDR3 reads as CASSISGRELLYSNQPQHF.

This clone was seen repeatedly, ten times or more. The DNA ends 3 residues before the CDR3 does, and the rest of the CDR3 is filled in from the germline J gene. The chain couples TRBV5-1 to TRBJ2-4; D is ambiguous. Germline loops: CDR1 SGHRS, CDR2 YFSETQ. The length of the CDR3 is 14 residues. With 4 bases removed from V and 3 bases from J, the gap between germline ends came to 11 bases. The CDR3: CASSPDIVKNIQYF. The sequenced CDR3 bases are TGCGCCAGCAGCCCCGACATCGTCAAAAACATT.

This clone appeared many times. Read data end 3 residues before the CDR3 end; the end is taken from the germline J gene. The chain recombines TRBV18 with TRBJ1-1; D possibly corresponds to TRBD1 (6 bases). The CDR3 is 14 residues long. Germline CDR1 KGHSH, CDR2 LQKENI. The V and J ends lost 5 bases and 1 base respectively, with 11 bases between them. The CDR3 spells CASSSGTRNTEAFF. The part of the CDR3 DNA that was read is TGTGCCAGCTCATCCGGGACAAGGAACACTGAA.

This clone was observed at least ten times. Sequencing ends 3 residues short of the CDR3 end; the germline J gene provides the rest. V is TRBV19 and J is TRBJ1-1; maybe TRBD1 (6 bases). This CDR3 spans 13 amino acids. V was pared by 6 bases and J by 1 base, with 9 bases between. The germline V gene encodes CDR1 LNHDA and CDR2 SQIVND (reference sequence). The sequenced CDR3 bases are TGTGCCAGTAGGCGGACAGAGAACACTGAA. As protein: CASRRTENTE. The complete CDR3 protein is CASRRTENTEAFF.

On this clone itself: With the read ending 3 residues before the CDR3 end, the germline J gene is used to fill in that end. V is TRBV25-1 and J is TRBJ1-1, with TRBD1 as a possible D gene (5 bases). The CDR3 has 13 residues. Germline-derived CDR1 and CDR2 are MGHDK and SYGVNS. Trimming took off 4 bases at V and 4 bases at J, with 10 bases between the two ends. CDR3 residues: CASSGQGGTEAFF. The sequenced CDR3 bases are TGTGCCAGCAGTGGGCAGGGTGGCACTGAA. The variable domain in full, with the rest retrieved from reference TRBV25-1 and TRBJ1-1, is EADIYQTPRYLVIGTGKKITLECSQTMGHDKMYWYQQDPGMELHLIHYSYGVNSTEKGDLSSESTVSRIRTEHFPLTLESARPSHTSQYLCASSGQGGTEAFFGQGTRLTVV.

This clone was seen ten or more times. The read comes to an end 3 residues before the CDR3 does, leaving the germline J gene to fill in the end. The chain carries TRBV27 and TRBJ2-3; 12 bases match TRBD2. V shed 7 bases, J shed 2 bases, and the junction held 4 bases outside the gene matches. The CDR3 has 15 amino acids. CDR1 MNHEY and CDR2 SMNVEV come from the germline V gene (reference sequence). The covered CDR3 bases are TGTGCCAGCAAACTAGCGGGAGGACCCACAGATACG. Its translation: CASKLAGGPTDT. In full, the CDR3 reads CASKLAGGPTDTQYF.

This clone was observed at least ten times. The CDR3 end falls 3 residues outside the read, so it is completed with the germline J gene. V and J are TRBV10-2 and TRBJ2-2, with D possibly TRBD1 on 5 matching bases. Germline loops: CDR1 WSHSY, CDR2 SAAADI. The V end lost 3 bases, the J end lost 6 bases, and 17 bases lay between the germline ends. The CDR3 sequence is 16 residues long. The CDR3 sequence is CASSEGLGQGAGELFF. Incomplete CDR3 DNA: TGCGCCAGCAGTGAAGGTCTTGGGCAGGGCGCCGGGGAG.

This clone has at least ten counts. The CDR3 sequence is CASKRMGQGTYEQYF. The part of the CDR3 DNA that was read is TGTGCCAGTAAGAGAATGGGACAGGGGACCTACGAG. The chain carries TRBV19 and TRBJ2-7; 10 bases align to TRBD1. The sequence runs out 3 residues before the end of the CDR3; the remainder is reconstructed from the germline J gene. Trimming cost V 7 bases and J 2 bases; bases outside gene matches: 8. Germline V gene sequence: CDR1 LNHDA, CDR2 SQIVND (reference sequence). This CDR3 has 15 amino acids.

This clone was recorded at least ten times. The read ends 3 residues shy of where the CDR3 ends; the end is completed using the germline J gene. The chain recombines TRBV7-6 with TRBJ2-6, with a weak D call TRBD1 (6 bases). V gave up 5 bases and J gave up 4 bases, with 12 bases separating them. Germline CDR1 SGHVS, CDR2 FNYEAQ. The CDR3 contains 15 residues. The chain's CDR3 is CASSGQGKGANVLTF. CDR3 DNA, as far as it was read: TGTGCCAGCAGCGGCCAGGGGAAGGGGGCCAACGTC.

Remarks on this clone: The sequence runs out 3 residues before the end of the CDR3; the remainder is reconstructed from the germline J gene. V gene TRBV7-9 combines with J gene TRBJ2-7, with D perhaps TRBD2 (5 bases). Deletions cut 5 bases from V and 5 bases from J, with 13 bases between. This CDR3 has 13 residues. Germline-derived CDR1 and CDR2 are SEHNR and FQNEAQ (reference sequence). CDR3 sequence: CASSLAGSDEQYF. CDR3 DNA (partial): TGTGCCAGCAGCCTCGCGGGTAGCGACGAG.

This clone was seen ten or more times. The observed sequence ends 3 residues before the CDR3 terminus, with the missing tail filled in from the germline J gene. This chain links TRBV30 with TRBJ1-1; D is ambiguous. There are 11 residues in the CDR3. Germline CDR1 is GTSNPN and CDR2 is SVGIG (reference sequence). The sequenced part of the CDR3 DNA is TGTGCCTGGAGTCTTACCTCTAAG. The encoded protein is CAWSLTSK. The whole CDR3 reads CAWSLTSKAFF.

There are a few counts of this clone. CDR3 DNA, as far as it was read: TGTGCCAGTAGTAAAGAGACAGGGTATGTATACGAG. This gives the protein CASSKETGYVYE. The whole CDR3 is CASSKETGYVYEQYF. This sequence joins TRBV19 and TRBJ2-7; 7 bases are a match to TRBD1. The observed sequence ends 3 residues before the CDR3 terminus, with the missing tail filled in from the germline J gene. This CDR3 comprises 15 residues. Per germline, CDR1 LNHDA and CDR2 SQIVND (reference sequence). V dropped 4 bases and J dropped 4; count of bases not matched to a gene: 10.

This clone was detected ten times or more. Sequencing ends 3 residues short of the CDR3 end; the germline J gene provides the rest. V is TRBV20-1 and J is TRBJ2-1, with TRBD2 matching over 8 bases. This CDR3 contains 14 residues. V gave up 1 base and J gave up 2 bases; unmatched junction bases: 1. The germline CDR1 and CDR2 sequences are DFQATT and SNEGSKA (reference sequence). CDR3 DNA, as far as it was read: TGCAGTGCTAGAGCGGGGGGGACCTACAATGAG. Protein sequence: CSARAGGTYNE. The entire CDR3 protein reads CSARAGGTYNEQFF.

This clone was detected ten times or more. The read ends 3 residues early relative to the CDR3; the germline J gene fills the gap. The chain joins TRBV18 to TRBJ2-4, with D unclear. CDR1 KGHSH and CDR2 LQKENI come from the germline V gene. V lost 3 bases, J lost 6 bases, and 12 bases lay in between. CDR3 size: 14 residues. The DNA read from the CDR3 is TGTGCCAGCTCACCGTCTGAGCGTAGAAACATT. Encoded protein: CASSPSERRNI. The complete CDR3 reads CASSPSERRNIQYF.

This clone has ten or more counts. The read ends 3 residues before the CDR3 terminus; that terminus is restored from the germline J gene. The genes are TRBV20-1 and TRBJ1-5, with TRBD1 identical over 9 bases. After removal of 0 bases from V and 7 bases from J, the junction contained 4 bases not matched to a gene. Germline CDR1 reads DFQATT; CDR2 reads SNEGSKA (reference sequence). CDR3 length: 14 amino acids. CDR3 bases read: TGCAGTGCTAGAGATACAGGGGGCGGACAGCCC. It encodes CSARDTGGGQP. The full CDR3 sequence reads CSARDTGGGQPQHF.

In this sample, this clone turned up many times. The sequence runs out 3 residues before the end of the CDR3; the remainder is reconstructed from the germline J gene. The rearrangement links TRBV29-1 to TRBJ2-5; no clear D gene. The CDR3 extends over 13 amino acids. V was shortened by 3 bases and J by 2 bases, with 10 bases between the two germline ends. The V gene's germline CDR1 is SQVTM and CDR2 ANQGSEA. The CDR3 bases that were read are TGCAGCGTTGATGCGGCCAGACAAGAGACC. Its protein product is CSVDAARQET. The CDR3 reads in full as CSVDAARQETQYF.

This clone was recorded many times. The DNA ends 3 residues before the CDR3 does, and the rest of the CDR3 is filled in from the germline J gene. This sequence joins TRBV2 and TRBJ2-7, with a possible D match to TRBD1 (6 bases). Germline V gene sequence: CDR1 SNHLY, CDR2 FYNNEI. The CDR3 runs to 13 residues. With 10 bases removed from V and 4 bases from J, the gap between germline ends came to 17 bases. The CDR3 loop is CATLQGAGYEQYF. CDR3 bases read: TGTGCCACCCTACAGGGTGCGGGTTACGAG.

This clone was counted at least ten times. The CDR3 extends 3 residues past the end of the read, so its final part is completed from the germline J gene. The rearrangement links TRBV28 to TRBJ2-7; possibly TRBD2 for D (5 bases). CDR3 size: 12 residues. The V gene lost 2 bases and the J gene lost 3 bases, with 5 bases spanning the gap. Germline-derived CDR1 and CDR2 are MDHEN and SYDVKM. The CDR3 region is CASSLAGYEQYF. CDR3 DNA (partial): TGTGCCAGCAGTTTAGCGGGCTACGAG.

This clone occurred many times. The sequence runs out 3 residues before the end of the CDR3; the remainder is reconstructed from the germline J gene. The chain joins TRBV19 to TRBJ2-1, with 8 bases matching TRBD1. The CDR3 runs to 15 residues. With V trimmed by 6 bases and J by 1 base, 5 bases remained unmatched. Germline V CDR1 and CDR2: LNHDA, SQIVND (reference sequence). Incomplete CDR3 DNA: TGTGCCAGTAGCATAACAGGGGGGTCCTACAATGAG. This codes for CASSITGGSYNE. The whole CDR3 reads CASSITGGSYNEQFF.

There are many counts of this clone. With the read ending 3 residues before the CDR3 end, the germline J gene is used to fill in that end. The chain employs TRBV7-9 and TRBJ2-7, with D perhaps assigned TRBD1 or TRBD2 (6 bases each). The germline V gene encodes CDR1 SEHNR and CDR2 FQNEAQ (reference sequence). V gave up 7 bases and J gave up 5 bases, with 12 bases separating them. The CDR3 consists of 12 residues. The covered CDR3 bases are TGTGCCAGCACCAAGGAGGGGGACGAG. It encodes CASTKEGDE. The whole CDR3 reads CASTKEGDEQYF.

This clone appeared a few times. With the read ending 3 residues before the CDR3 end, the germline J gene is used to fill in that end. The chain has TRBV2 and TRBJ2-3; a weak D match, TRBD2 (5 bases). Germline V gene lookup returns CDR1 SNHLY and CDR2 FYNNEI. V lost 6 bases and J lost 2, with 9 bases in between. The CDR3 is made up of 13 amino acids. This CDR3 is CASRVSATDTQYF. CDR3 DNA, as far as it was read: TGTGCCAGCAGGGTTAGCGCCACAGATACG.

This clone came up many times. Read coverage stops 3 residues before the CDR3 terminus; the germline J gene supplies the remainder. The gene calls are TRBV10-3 and TRBJ2-3, with D uncertain. The CDR3 has 14 residues. Germline V gene data show CDR1 as ENHRY and CDR2 as SYGVKD. V was shortened by 0 bases and J by 3 bases, with 7 bases between the two germline ends. This CDR3 is CAISESAGTDTQYF. The covered CDR3 bases are TGTGCCATCAGTGAGTCTGCAGGAACAGATACG.

Many counts were recorded for this clone. The CDR3 goes on 3 residues after the read ends, and that part is filled in from the germline J gene. V usage is TRBV5-1 and J usage is TRBJ1-2; the match to TRBD1 covers 8 bases. CDR3 size: 15 residues. Germline V gene lookup returns CDR1 SGHRS and CDR2 YFSETQ. The junction had 8 bases not matched to a gene; V was cut back by 0 bases and J by 7 bases. CDR3 DNA (partial): TGCGCCAGCAGCTTGGTCGGGCAGGGGGCTACTGGC. Encoded protein: CASSLVGQGATG. The entire CDR3 protein reads CASSLVGQGATGYTF.

This clone occurred many times. The read stops 3 residues short of the end of the CDR3; the missing end is completed from the germline J gene. This chain uses TRBV5-1 with TRBJ2-3; 9 bases match TRBD2. The CDR3 loop spans 15 amino acids. Germline assignment: CDR1 SGHRS and CDR2 YFSETQ. V lost 4 bases to trimming and J lost 0 bases; unmatched junction nucleotides: 3. The DNA read from the CDR3 is TGCGCCAGCAGCGCTAGCGGGACTAGCACAGATACG. As protein: CASSASGTSTDT. The whole CDR3 region reads CASSASGTSTDTQYF.

This clone has a count of ten or more. The read terminates 3 residues ahead of where the CDR3 ends, so the germline J gene completes it. This rearrangement joins TRBV5-1 to TRBJ1-1, with D unclear. CDR1 SGHRS and CDR2 YFSETQ come from the germline V gene. This CDR3 has 14 amino acids. V was pared by 0 bases and J by 1 base, with 7 bases between. The part of the CDR3 DNA that was read is TGCGCCAGCAGCTTGGCCGCGGGGAACACTGAA. As protein: CASSLAAGNTE. The complete CDR3 protein is CASSLAAGNTEAFF. The entire variable domain, with the rest obtained from reference TRBV5-1 and TRBJ1-1, is as follows: KAGVTQTPRYLIKTRGQQVTLSCSPISGHRSVSWYQQTPGQGLQFLFEYFSETQRNKGNFPGRFSGRQFSNSRSEMNVSTLELGDSALYLCASSLAAGNTEAFFGQGTRLTVV.

This clone was counted many times. The read ends 3 residues before the CDR3 terminus; that terminus is restored from the germline J gene. The rearrangement joins TRBV20-1 to TRBJ2-1; no clear D gene. The CDR3 consists of 16 residues. Trimming stripped 0 bases from V and 0 bases from J, with 12 bases between. Germline V gives CDR1 DFQATT, CDR2 SNEGSKA (reference sequence). The sequenced part of the CDR3 DNA is TGCAGTGCTAGAGATTACCCCATCAGCTCCTACAATGAG. Encoded protein: CSARDYPISSYNE. The entire CDR3 is CSARDYPISSYNEQFF.

This clone has a count of ten or more. The sequence runs out 3 residues before the end of the CDR3; the remainder is reconstructed from the germline J gene. The V gene is TRBV4-1, the J gene TRBJ2-1; D possibly corresponds to TRBD2 (7 bases). Germline CDR1 and CDR2: MGHRA and YSYEKL. This CDR3 spans 15 amino acids. Trimming stripped 4 bases from V and 6 bases from J, with 16 bases between. The part of the CDR3 DNA that was read is TGCGCCAGCAGCCTGATAGAGGGGGGGGTCAATGAG. This gives the protein CASSLIEGGVNE. The full CDR3 reads CASSLIEGGVNEQFF.

This clone appeared many times. The CDR3 end lies 3 residues beyond the end of the read and is filled in from the germline J gene. This rearrangement joins TRBV5-1 to TRBJ1-1, with 10 bases lining up with TRBD1. Trimming removed 2 bases from V and 1 base from J; junction bases left unmatched: 11. The CDR3 spans 18 residues. From germline, CDR1 is SGHRS and CDR2 YFSETQ. CDR3: CASSFADRGFGGNTEAFF. The part of the CDR3 DNA that was read is TGCGCCAGCAGCTTTGCGGACAGGGGGTTTGGTGGGAACACTGAA.

This clone has at least ten counts. The CDR3 loop reads CASSIDLTSGSSEQFF. Incomplete CDR3 DNA: TGTGCCAGTAGTATAGATCTTACTAGCGGGAGTAGTGAG. The chain recombines TRBV19 with TRBJ2-1, with 11 positions matching TRBD2. Read sequence stops 3 residues before the CDR3 end, and the germline J gene provides the missing end. The CDR3 consists of 16 residues. The V segment lost 0 bases and the J segment 9 bases; nucleotides outside the gene matches: 7. CDR1 LNHDA and CDR2 SQIVND come from the germline V gene (reference sequence).

The table lists this clone with many counts. The read terminates 3 residues before the CDR3 end, so the remaining end is supplied by the germline J gene. The chain combines TRBV2 with TRBJ1-1, with 9 bases fitting TRBD1. Germline CDR1 and CDR2: SNHLY and FYNNEI. The CDR3 is 16 residues long. The CDR3 DNA, read in part, is TGTGCCAGCAGTGGTGATCCGGGACAGGGTGCCCTGACA. Protein sequence: CASSGDPGQGALT. The entire CDR3 protein is CASSGDPGQGALTAFF.

This clone was counted at least ten times. CDR3 DNA (partial): TGCAGTGCTAGAGATACCCAAGGTTACCTCTATGGC. Translated: CSARDTQGYLYG. The entire CDR3 protein is CSARDTQGYLYGYTF. This rearrangement joins TRBV20-1 to TRBJ1-2; D uncertain. The CDR3 end is not reached by the read, which stops 3 residues before it; the germline J gene fills it in. V was clipped by 0 bases and J by 4 bases, with 15 bases between them. Germline V gene sequence: CDR1 DFQATT, CDR2 SNEGSKA (reference sequence). This CDR3 is built from 15 residues.